The rows below give T cell receptor beta chains drawn from one sample of a study of graft-versus-host responses after intestinal transplantation. Generated by immunoSEQ multiplex PCR, the TCRdb table keeps only in-frame clones and is missing some. The sample records several thousand clones, around 23% being singletons. Source: alloreactive CD4+ T cells from a mixed lymphocyte reaction culture, taken before transplantation. Source of these receptors: a human patient who was an organ donor for intestinal transplantation. The CDR3 runs from the conserved cysteine through the conserved F or W. A D gene is named only where the DNA matches it firmly. Only part of the rows carry a size: once, few, many, or a class if the clone is expanded.

V gene	J gene	clone size	D gene	CDR3 length	CDR3 protein	CDR3 DNA
TRBV7-9	TRBJ2-7	medium-sized	TRBD1	16	CASSPISGTGLHEQYF	TGTGCCAGCAGCCCAATCTCCGGGACAGGGTTACACGAGCAGTACTTC
TRBV9	TRBJ2-7	few	TRBD1	15	CASSVTGAFDYEQYF	TGTGCCAGCAGCGTCACAGGGGCCTTCGACTACGAGCAGTACTTC
TRBV28	TRBJ2-2	few	.	14	CASSWRGNTGELFF	TGTGCCAGCAGTTGGAGAGGGAACACCGGGGAGCTGTTTTTT
TRBV11-2	TRBJ2-2	few	TRBD2	15	CASSLAQLAAGELFF	TGTGCCAGCAGCTTAGCGCAACTAGCGGCCGGGGAGCTGTTTTTT
TRBV15	TRBJ2-1	.	TRBD2	15	CATSRGAGTYNEQFF	TGTGCCACCAGCAGAGGAGCGGGAACCTACAATGAGCAGTTCTTC
TRBV5-8	TRBJ2-5	few	.	15	CASSLVQGPSGTQYF	TGTGCCAGCAGCTTAGTGCAGGGGCCGTCAGGGACCCAGTACTTC
TRBV11-3	TRBJ2-2	medium-sized	TRBD2	15	CASSWTSGSPGELFF	TGTGCCAGCAGCTGGACTAGCGGGAGTCCCGGGGAGCTGTTTTTT
TRBV18	TRBJ1-3	medium-sized	TRBD1	19	CASSLMTKPTGETGNTIYF	TGTGCCAGCTCACTGATGACTAAACCCACAGGGGAAACTGGAAACACCATATATTTT
TRBV19	TRBJ2-4	.	.	12	CASSIGENIQYF	TGTGCCAGTAGTATAGGGGAAAACATTCAGTACTTC
TRBV2	TRBJ1-2	.	.	10	CASGNYGYTF	TGTGCCAGCGGGAACTATGGCTACACCTTC
TRBV7-2	TRBJ2-3	.	.	13	CASSWTSTDTQYF	TGTGCCAGCAGCTGGACTAGCACAGATACGCAGTATTTT
TRBV6-6	TRBJ1-3	.	.	14	CASSYSEIGNTIYF	TGTGCCAGCAGTTACTCGGAGATTGGAAACACCATATATTTT
TRBV7-3	TRBJ2-2	few	.	13	CASSLVRVGELFF	TGTGCCAGCAGCTTAGTTAGAGTCGGGGAGCTGTTTTTT
TRBV18	TRBJ2-7	.	.	15	CASSPGAGAGYEQYF	TGTGCCAGCTCACCAGGGGCAGGGGCGGGTTACGAGCAGTACTTC
TRBV6-5	TRBJ1-2	few	.	12	CASSEEGYGYTF	TGTGCCAGCAGTGAAGAAGGGTATGGCTACACCTTC
TRBV7-1	TRBJ2-1	few	TRBD2	15	CASSFELAGGNEQFF	TGTGCCAGCAGCTTTGAACTAGCGGGAGGGAATGAGCAGTTCTTC
TRBV5-3	TRBJ1-2	.	TRBD1	13	CASSQTGWDGYTF	TGTGCCAGCAGCCAGACAGGGTGGGATGGCTACACCTTC